This is a list of T cell receptor beta chains from one sample in a study of blood T cell repertoires in COVID-19. The table came from immunoSEQ multiplex PCR; TCRdb's copy has only in-frame clones and leaves some out. The sample includes just over 250,000 clones, about 91% of them seen just once. Sequenced material: peripheral blood. These receptor sequences come from a person between 18 and 35 years old with COVID-19, enrolled during active disease. Each CDR3 is given with its conserved first and last residue. D genes are given only for firm matches. Where a row states a size, it is once, few, many or the class of an expanded clone; other rows omit it.

>TRBJ2-1|TRBV19|.|.
CASSISSSYNEQFF
TGTGCCAGTAGTATAAGTAGCTCCTACAATGAGCAGTTCTTC
>TRBJ1-1|TRBV18|.|.
CASSPYDEGTEAFF
TGTGCCAGCTCACCTTACGACGAGGGCACTGAAGCTTTCTTT
>TRBJ1-1|TRBV27|TRBD1|.
CASSFLPGTVNTEAFF
TGTGCCAGCAGTTTCCTACCCGGGACAGTAAACACTGAAGCTTTCTTT
>TRBJ1-1|TRBV28|TRBD1|.
CASSFFETGRIMNTEAFF
TGTGCCAGCAGTTTTTTTGAGACAGGGCGGATCATGAACACTGAAGCTTTCTTT
>TRBJ1-6|TRBV5-6|TRBD1|.
CASSGTVSNSPLHF
TGTGCCAGCAGCGGGACAGTCTCTAATTCACCCCTCCACTTT
>TRBJ2-7|TRBV5-8|.|.
CASSSPRDSPYEQYF
TGTGCCAGCAGCTCGCCCCGGGATTCGCCCTACGAGCAGTACTTC
>TRBJ2-7|TRBV9|.|.
CASSVDVDPGSYEQYF
TGTGCCAGCAGCGTAGATGTCGACCCCGGGTCCTACGAGCAGTACTTC
>TRBJ2-7|TRBV16|TRBD1|.
CASSQSGDSYEQYF
TGTGCCAGCAGCCAATCGGGGGACAGCTACGAGCAGTACTTC
>TRBJ1-3|TRBV6-5|TRBD1|.
CASSRGQGYGNTIYF
TGTGCCAGCAGTCGGGGACAGGGGTACGGAAACACCATATATTTT
>TRBJ1-2|TRBV12-5|TRBD1|.
CASTSTGSFYGYTF
TGTGCTAGTACCTCGACAGGGTCCTTTTATGGCTACACCTTC
>TRBJ1-5|TRBV7-2|.|few
CASSWAGFPNQPQHF
TGTGCCAGCAGCTGGGCAGGGTTTCCCAATCAGCCCCAGCATTTT
>TRBJ1-1|TRBV29-1|TRBD1|.
CSAIPGQGEAFF
TGCAGCGCCATACCGGGACAGGGGGAAGCTTTCTTT
>TRBJ2-4|TRBV5-1|TRBD1|.
CASSLRQGEPQYF
TGCGCCAGCAGCTTGAGACAGGGGGAGCCTCAGTACTTC
>TRBJ2-3|TRBV5-1|.|.
CASSFRGADTQYF
TGCGCCAGCAGCTTCAGGGGTGCAGATACGCAGTATTTT
>TRBJ2-6|TRBV19|TRBD1|.
CASSVSTGLISGANVLTF
TGTGCCAGTAGTGTCTCGACAGGGCTGATTTCTGGGGCCAACGTCCTGACTTTC
>TRBJ2-7|TRBV29-1|TRBD1|.
CSVGTGTYEQYF
TGCAGCGTTGGGACAGGGACCTACGAGCAGTACTTC
>TRBJ2-5|TRBV5-4|.|.
CASSRDQETQYF
TGTGCCAGCAGCCGGGACCAAGAGACCCAGTACTTC
>TRBJ1-6|TRBV19|TRBD1|once
CASNLGQGPSPLHF
TGTGCCAGTAATTTGGGACAGGGACCTTCACCCCTCCACTTT
>TRBJ2-2|TRBV7-9|TRBD1|once
CASLGQGRTGELFF
TGTGCCAGCCTTGGACAGGGAAGGACCGGGGAGCTGTTTTTT
>TRBJ1-5|TRBV5-1|.|.
CASSPRGGQPQHF
TGCGCCAGCAGCCCGAGGGGGGGTCAGCCCCAGCATTTT